A selection of T cell receptor beta chains follows, all from one sample in a study of OX40 agonist ivuxolimab in advanced cancers. Only in-frame clones appear in the TCRdb table, and some are missing; sequencing was by immunoSEQ multiplex PCR. The sample lists about 98,000 clones, roughly 87% occurring once. Sequenced material: CD4+ or CD8+ T cells sorted from blood, taken in a trial of the OX40 agonist ivuxolimab. These receptors were obtained from an adult with an advanced solid tumor such as melanoma, head and neck, liver or kidney cancer. CDR3s include the opening cysteine and the closing phenylalanine or tryptophan. D genes are given only for firm matches. The size field is filled for only some rows; it gives once, few, many or a size class.

TRBV4-2	TRBD2	TRBJ2-1	NA	TGTGCCAGCAGCCAGAGGACGACTAGTGGGGGGGCCTACAATGAGCAGTTCTTC	CASSQRTTSGGAYNEQFF
TRBV5-1	TRBD1	TRBJ1-2	NA	TGCGCCAGCAGCTTGGTGTCACAGGGGGCAGATGGCTACACCTTC	CASSLVSQGADGYTF
TRBV5-1	NA	TRBJ1-2	NA	TGCGCCAGCAGCTTAGCCGGGACAAACTATGGCTACACCTTC	CASSLAGTNYGYTF
TRBV18	NA	TRBJ1-3	NA	TGTGCCAGCTCACCACCCTCTGGAAACACCATATATTTT	CASSPPSGNTIYF
TRBV7-9	NA	TRBJ2-7	NA	TGTGCCAGCAGCCTTGGGGGGTCAATCTACGAGCAGTACTTC	CASSLGGSIYEQYF
TRBV28	NA	TRBJ2-5	NA	TGTGCCAGCAGCACAGGGACTTTCCAAGAGACCCAGTACTTC	CASSTGTFQETQYF
TRBV28	NA	TRBJ2-6	NA	TGTGCCAGCAGGCGGGACACCAGCTCTGGGGCCAACGTCCTGACTTTC	CASRRDTSSGANVLTF
TRBV29-1	NA	TRBJ1-2	NA	TGCAGCGTTGCGGGAGGCGTATATGGCTACACCTTC	CSVAGGVYGYTF
TRBV5-1	NA	TRBJ1-1	NA	TGCGCCAGCAGCCCCCAGCAGCCAGGCGCAGGGACTGAAGCTTTCTTT	CASSPQQPGAGTEAFF
TRBV7-3	NA	TRBJ1-1	NA	TGTGCCAGCAGCTTGAATCAGGAAACTGAAGCTTTCTTT	CASSLNQETEAFF
TRBV5-6	NA	TRBJ1-2	NA	TGTGCCAGCAGCTTCTGGGGGCGCATTTCGAGCGGCTACACCTTC	CASSFWGRISSGYTF
TRBV6-4	NA	TRBJ2-3	NA	TGTGCCAGCAGTGATACAGGGATACTCACAGATACGCAGTATTTT	CASSDTGILTDTQYF
TRBV7-3	TRBD1	TRBJ2-2	NA	TGTGCCAGCAGCGCCCCAGGGGGCAGTACCGGGGAGCTGTTTTTT	CASSAPGGSTGELFF
TRBV18	NA	TRBJ2-2	NA	TGTGCCAGCTCACCAGGGGGGGGCACGAACACCGGGGAGCTGTTTTTT	CASSPGGGTNTGELFF
TRBV7-8	NA	TRBJ2-2	many	TGTGCCAGCAGCTTAACTGCCGGAGTAGGGGAGCTGTTTTTT	CASSLTAGVGELFF
TRBV5-8	NA	TRBJ2-5	NA	TGTGCCAGCAGCTTGGCGACCCAGTACTTC	CASSLATQYF
TRBV5-1	NA	TRBJ2-7	NA	TGTGCCAGCAGCACTGCGGACGGTTACCAGCAGTACTTC	CASSTADGYQQYF
TRBV19	TRBD2	TRBJ2-1	NA	TGTGCCAGTACCCCCGGGCGCGGGGGGGGGCCAGCGGATGAGCAGTTCTTC	CASTPGRGGGPADEQFF
TRBV2	NA	TRBJ1-1	NA	TGTGCCAGCAGCCCCGGGACGTTCCCTGAAGCTTTCTTT	CASSPGTFPEAFF
TRBV18	NA	TRBJ1-1	NA	TGTGCCAGCTCACCAGAGACAGGCATGAACACTGAAGCTTTCTTT	CASSPETGMNTEAFF
TRBV6-6	NA	TRBJ2-4	NA	TGTGCCAGCAGTGGGGGGCTAGCCAAAAACATTCAGTACTTC	CASSGGLAKNIQYF
TRBV7-8	NA	TRBJ2-1	NA	TGTGCCAGCACCACCTCGGGGGGCGCTCCCTCCTACAATGAGCAGTTCTTC	CASTTSGGAPSYNEQFF
TRBV11-2	NA	TRBJ1-2	NA	TGTGCCAGCAGCTCGGGACTCTCGGTAGAGGGTGGCTACACCTTC	CASSSGLSVEGGYTF
TRBV6-6	NA	TRBJ2-3	NA	TGTGCCAGCACCGACACCACAGATACGCAGTATTTT	CASTDTTDTQYF
TRBV9	TRBD1	TRBJ1-5	NA	TGTGCCAGCAGCGCAGACGGGACAGGGTATAATCCCCAGCATTTT	CASSADGTGYNPQHF
TRBV7-2	TRBD1	TRBJ2-2	NA	TGTGCCAGCAGCTCACAGGGGTTTAGCGGGGAGCTGTTTTTT	CASSSQGFSGELFF
TRBV2	TRBD1	TRBJ2-1	NA	TGTGCCAGCACCCCGGACAGGGGGGACTCTAATGAGCAGTTCTTC	CASTPDRGDSNEQFF
TRBV7-3	NA	TRBJ2-1	few	TGTGCCAGCAGTCTCGGACAGAACAATGAGCAGTTCTTC	CASSLGQNNEQFF
TRBV7-6	NA	TRBJ2-1	NA	TGTGCCAGCAGCTTAGGCGCTTCGAGGGGGGGGCCTAATGAGCAGTTCTTC	CASSLGASRGGPNEQFF
TRBV29-1	TRBD1	TRBJ1-2	NA	TGCAGCGCTGGCGGAGGGACAGGGGGCAGTGGCTACACCTTC	CSAGGGTGGSGYTF
TRBV9	NA	TRBJ2-1	few	TGTGCCAGCTCACGGGCCAGCTCCTACAATGAGCAGTTCTTC	CASSRASSYNEQFF
TRBV10-3	NA	TRBJ1-2	NA	TGTGCCATCAGTGAGTCTGGTAGCGACGCGGGCTATGGCTACACCTTC	CAISESGSDAGYGYTF
TRBV18	NA	TRBJ2-1	NA	TGTGCCAGCTCACCCGTGGGGGGGCTAGGTGAGCAGTTCTTC	CASSPVGGLGEQFF
TRBV19	TRBD1	TRBJ2-4	NA	TGTGCCAGTAGTGCGGACAGGGGGAGGTATCAGTACTTC	CASSADRGRYQYF
TRBV7-2	NA	TRBJ1-3	NA	TGTGCCAGCAGCTTAGTAGGGGTATCTGGAAACACCATATATTTT	CASSLVGVSGNTIYF
TRBV6-5	TRBD1	TRBJ2-7	NA	TGTGCCAGCAACTTACAGGGGTCCCACGAGCAGTACTTC	CASNLQGSHEQYF
TRBV18	NA	TRBJ2-2	NA	TGTGCCAGCTCACGGCGGGGCGCGCCGGGCACCGGGGAGCTGTTTTTT	CASSRRGAPGTGELFF
TRBV7-3	TRBD2	TRBJ2-1	NA	TGTGCCAGCAGCCCCCTCGGGGGGGAGTACAATGAGCAGTTCTTC	CASSPLGGEYNEQFF
TRBV2	NA	TRBJ2-7	NA	TGTGCCAGCAGTGAAAGGGACAACTCCTACGAGCAGTACTTC	CASSERDNSYEQYF
TRBV2	NA	TRBJ1-3	NA	TGTGCCAGCATGGAGGGGTCTGGAAACACCATATATTTT	CASMEGSGNTIYF
TRBV10-3	NA	TRBJ2-7	NA	TGTGCCATCGCGTCCTACAGGCTCTTATCGGGCGAGCAGTACTTC	CAIASYRLLSGEQYF
TRBV7-8	NA	TRBJ1-5	NA	TGTGCCAGTAGCACGAGGGGGGATTTCGCTCAGCCCCAGCATTTT	CASSTRGDFAQPQHF
TRBV5-4	NA	TRBJ2-3	once	TGTGCCAGCAGCTTGGGTAGCCCAGATACGCAGTATTTT	CASSLGSPDTQYF
TRBV29-1	TRBD1	TRBJ2-1	NA	TGCAGCGTTCTGGACAGGAACAATGAGCAGTTCTTC	CSVLDRNNEQFF
TRBV29-1	NA	TRBJ2-2	NA	TGCAGCGTTGATGCGAACACCGGGGAGCTGTTTTTT	CSVDANTGELFF
TRBV7-9	NA	TRBJ1-3	NA	TGTGCCAGCAGCCGCGGATTCTCTGGAAACACCATATATTTT	CASSRGFSGNTIYF
TRBV18	NA	TRBJ1-1	NA	TGTGCCAGCTCACTTTCGGGGTGGGGCTACACTGAAGCTTTCTTT	CASSLSGWGYTEAFF
TRBV5-1	TRBD1	TRBJ1-2	NA	TGCGCCAGCACCGAGGGACAGGGAAAAAACTATGGCTACACCTTC	CASTEGQGKNYGYTF
TRBV7-9	NA	TRBJ1-6	NA	TGTGCCAGCAGCTTAATGGGGACGGGGAGTAATTCACCCCTCCACTTT	CASSLMGTGSNSPLHF
TRBV5-6	NA	TRBJ1-2	NA	TGTGCCAGCAGCCCCGGACGGAATACTAACTATGGCTACACCTTC	CASSPGRNTNYGYTF
TRBV14	NA	TRBJ1-3	NA	TGTGCCAGCAGCCAAGGTCGGATCCGGGACTCTGGAAACACCATATATTTT	CASSQGRIRDSGNTIYF
TRBV7-2	TRBD1	TRBJ1-5	NA	TGTGCCAGCAGCTTGGACAGGACCCAGCCCCAGCATTTT	CASSLDRTQPQHF
TRBV7-6	NA	TRBJ2-6	once	TGTGCCAGCAGCAAGGACAGTCTCCTCTCTGGGGCCAACGTCCTGACTTTC	CASSKDSLLSGANVLTF
TRBV7-3	NA	TRBJ1-4	NA	TGTGCCAGCAGCTTATTCCGGGGAGGGGAACTGTTTTTT	CASSLFRGGELFF
TRBV5-6	NA	TRBJ1-6	NA	TGTGCCAGCAGCTTGGGCAGGGGTTTGTATAATTCACCCCTCCACTTT	CASSLGRGLYNSPLHF
TRBV7-8	TRBD2	TRBJ2-7	once	TGTGCCAGCAGCCCACGGGAGGTGGGGGGCGAGCAGTACTTC	CASSPREVGGEQYF
TRBV27	NA	TRBJ2-2	few	TGTGCCAGCCTCCCCCGGCACGGTACCGTTAACACCGGGGAGCTGTTTTTT	CASLPRHGTVNTGELFF
TRBV7-9	TRBD1	TRBJ2-1	NA	TGTGCCAGCAGTCAACCCGGGACAGGAATTTACAATGAGCAGTTCTTC	CASSQPGTGIYNEQFF